This T cell receptor (beta chain) appears in the sequencing data of a study of neurological immune-mediated disorders. Germline CDR1 reads DFQATT; CDR2 reads SNEGSKA (reference sequence). The CDR3 contains 14 residues. V lost 6 bases to trimming and J lost 6 bases; unmatched junction nucleotides: 10. This clonotype was seen repeatedly, ten times or more. Each CDR3 protein is one row after TCRdb ran MiXCR on the 5' RACE reads. The profile shows some 15,000 distinct CDR3 sequences, less than 11% of them singletons. The source material was PBMCs. V gene TRBV20-1 combines with J gene TRBJ2-3, with TRBD1 matching 9 bases. The source of this sequence is a woman aged 40 to 50 in good health. The CDR3 region has the DNA TGCAGTGCCCGGGACAGGGCGTCTTGGGATACGCAGTATTTT. Its translation: CSARDRASWDTQYF.